This TCR beta chain was documented in a study of technical replicates of blood from a handful of donors (dated by TCRdb to about 2017). This clone was found once. It lacks a known antigen. Qualities for individual bases were not recorded, and no much larger clone is one base off. Receptors were amplified or captured by the immunoSEQ multiplex PCR assay. Not all clones reach the TCRdb copy of this immuneACCESS table, which keeps in-frame sequences only. Checked studies attribute under half of the gap to unresolved V genes and leave the rest unexplained. Across this sample there are fewer than 65,000 clones, with over 75% seen only once. Jointly, the top ten make up roughly 5% of the sample. Sequences SGHTA (CDR1) and FQGNSA (CDR2) are obtained from the germline V gene. The cysteine opens and the phenylalanine closes a CDR3 of 14 amino acids. Just the 42-base CDR3 DNA is kept, in frame starting at base 1. V and J are trimmed by 0 bases and 9 bases, and the gene matches miss 4 bases of the junction.

The sequenced material came from PBMCs. In this chain, TRBV7-2 is recombined with TRBJ2-1; 8 nucleotides in the junction match TRBD2. The receptor was isolated from a human donor in good health. Some clones in this sample may be carry-over from other donors' samples. The DNA is as follows: TGTGCCAGCAGCTTAGCCGGGAGGGCCCGTGAGCAGTTCTTC. Translated, it gives CASSLAGRAREQFF.